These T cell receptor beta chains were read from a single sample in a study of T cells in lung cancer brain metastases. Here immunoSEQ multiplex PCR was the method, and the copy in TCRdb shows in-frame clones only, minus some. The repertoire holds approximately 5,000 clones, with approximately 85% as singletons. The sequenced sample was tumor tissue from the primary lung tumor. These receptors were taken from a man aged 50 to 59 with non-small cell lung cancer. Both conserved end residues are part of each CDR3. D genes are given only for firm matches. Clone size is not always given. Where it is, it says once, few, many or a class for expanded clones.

cdr3_nt: TGTGCCAGCGCCCTAGCGAGGCGAGAGACCCAGTACTTC; cdr3_aa: CASALARRETQYF; clone_size: .; d_call: .; v_call: TRBV6-1; j_call: TRBJ2-5; cdr3_length: 13
cdr3_nt: TGTGCCAGCTCGGACCCGAATGGGGACAATGAGCAGTTCTTC; cdr3_aa: CASSDPNGDNEQFF; clone_size: .; d_call: .; v_call: TRBV6-5; j_call: TRBJ2-1; cdr3_length: 14
cdr3_nt: TGCGCCAGCAGCTTGGGTTTCACAGGGGGCGCGAACACCGGGGAGTTGTTTTTT; cdr3_aa: CASSLGFTGGANTGELFF; clone_size: .; d_call: TRBD1; v_call: TRBV5-1; j_call: TRBJ2-2; cdr3_length: 18
cdr3_nt: TGTGCCAGCAGTTTAGTGGGACCGCCAGGGGATACGCAGTATTTT; cdr3_aa: CASSLVGPPGDTQYF; clone_size: .; d_call: .; v_call: TRBV7-6; j_call: TRBJ2-3; cdr3_length: 15
cdr3_nt: TGCGCCAGCAGCTGGGGGGTAGCACAAGAGACCCAGTACTTC; cdr3_aa: CASSWGVAQETQYF; clone_size: .; d_call: .; v_call: TRBV5-1; j_call: TRBJ2-5; cdr3_length: 14
cdr3_nt: TGTGCCTGGACTGGGTCCGACCAAGAGACCCAGTACTTC; cdr3_aa: CAWTGSDQETQYF; clone_size: .; d_call: .; v_call: TRBV30; j_call: TRBJ2-5; cdr3_length: 13
cdr3_nt: TGCAGCGTTGAACTGGGACTCTCTGGAAACACCATATATTTT; cdr3_aa: CSVELGLSGNTIYF; clone_size: .; d_call: .; v_call: TRBV29-1; j_call: TRBJ1-3; cdr3_length: 14
cdr3_nt: TGTGCCAGCAGCTTGTCTGCGCGCCAGGACACCGGGGAGCTGTTTTTT; cdr3_aa: CASSLSARQDTGELFF; clone_size: .; d_call: .; v_call: TRBV7-7; j_call: TRBJ2-2; cdr3_length: 16
cdr3_nt: TGTGCTAGTGGCCGGAGCGGGGGGTACACAGATACGCAGTATTTT; cdr3_aa: CASGRSGGYTDTQYF; clone_size: .; d_call: TRBD2; v_call: TRBV12-5; j_call: TRBJ2-3; cdr3_length: 15
cdr3_nt: TGTGCCAGCAGTTTGCCCGACGGGCTCTCCAATGGCTACACCTTC; cdr3_aa: CASSLPDGLSNGYTF; clone_size: .; d_call: .; v_call: TRBV28; j_call: TRBJ1-2; cdr3_length: 15
cdr3_nt: TGCGCCAGCAACTGGGGGACAGGGCGGACCTACGAGCAGTACTTC; cdr3_aa: CASNWGTGRTYEQYF; clone_size: .; d_call: TRBD1; v_call: TRBV5-1; j_call: TRBJ2-7; cdr3_length: 15
cdr3_nt: TGTGCCAGCAGTTATGGAGGGGTTTTAGGGGAGCTGTTTTTT; cdr3_aa: CASSYGGVLGELFF; clone_size: .; d_call: .; v_call: TRBV6-5; j_call: TRBJ2-2; cdr3_length: 14
cdr3_nt: TGCAGCGTTAGAGCAACTAGCGCCACAGGGGCAGATACGCAGTATTTT; cdr3_aa: CSVRATSATGADTQYF; clone_size: .; d_call: .; v_call: TRBV29-1; j_call: TRBJ2-3; cdr3_length: 16
cdr3_nt: TGTGCCAGCAGTGACCTTACCAACCCAAACTATGGCTACACCTTC; cdr3_aa: CASSDLTNPNYGYTF; clone_size: .; d_call: .; v_call: TRBV2; j_call: TRBJ1-2; cdr3_length: 15
cdr3_nt: TGCGCCAGCAGCTTGGACTCCTACAATGAGCAGTTCTTC; cdr3_aa: CASSLDSYNEQFF; clone_size: .; d_call: .; v_call: TRBV5-1; j_call: TRBJ2-1; cdr3_length: 13
cdr3_nt: TGTGCCAGCAGCCGGGACGAAAGGACACCCCTCCACTTT; cdr3_aa: CASSRDERTPLHF; clone_size: .; d_call: .; v_call: TRBV7-8; j_call: TRBJ1-6; cdr3_length: 13
cdr3_nt: TGTGCCAGCCCTTCTAACAGGGTTGGAGGGTCAACTAATGAAAAACTGTTTTTT; cdr3_aa: CASPSNRVGGSTNEKLFF; clone_size: .; d_call: .; v_call: TRBV21-1; j_call: TRBJ1-4; cdr3_length: 18
cdr3_nt: TGTGCCAGCAGCTCCGGACAGGGAGTAAGTGAAAAACTGTTTTTT; cdr3_aa: CASSSGQGVSEKLFF; clone_size: once; d_call: TRBD1; v_call: TRBV5-8; j_call: TRBJ1-4; cdr3_length: 15
cdr3_nt: TGTGCCAGCAGCCCCTCAGGCCCGGGGTATGGCTACACCTTC; cdr3_aa: CASSPSGPGYGYTF; clone_size: .; d_call: .; v_call: TRBV9; j_call: TRBJ1-2; cdr3_length: 14
cdr3_nt: TGTGCCAGCGAAACCAAGGACCGTCCGCCCTACGAGCAGTACTTC; cdr3_aa: CASETKDRPPYEQYF; clone_size: few; d_call: .; v_call: TRBV6-5; j_call: TRBJ2-7; cdr3_length: 15
cdr3_nt: TGTGCCAGCAGTTCAATGGGAAATTCACCCCTCCACTTT; cdr3_aa: CASSSMGNSPLHF; clone_size: .; d_call: .; v_call: TRBV7-9; j_call: TRBJ1-6; cdr3_length: 13
cdr3_nt: TGCGCCAGCAGCTTGGTGGGAAGTAGAGGGACAGGGGGGTATACTGAAGCTTTCTTT; cdr3_aa: CASSLVGSRGTGGYTEAFF; clone_size: .; d_call: TRBD1; v_call: TRBV5-1; j_call: TRBJ1-1; cdr3_length: 19
cdr3_nt: TGCGCCAGCAGCTTACCCTCCGGGAGAGGGTCTAGCACAGATACGCAGTATTTT; cdr3_aa: CASSLPSGRGSSTDTQYF; clone_size: .; d_call: .; v_call: TRBV5-1; j_call: TRBJ2-3; cdr3_length: 18
cdr3_nt: TGCGCTAGCAGCTTACCCTCCGGGAGAGGGTCTAGCACAGATACGCAGTATTTT; cdr3_aa: CASSLPSGRGSSTDTQYF; clone_size: .; d_call: .; v_call: TRBV5-1; j_call: TRBJ2-3; cdr3_length: 18
cdr3_nt: TGTGCCACCAGCAGAGATGCCAGGGGGCCTTCACCCCTCCACTTT; cdr3_aa: CATSRDARGPSPLHF; clone_size: .; d_call: TRBD1; v_call: TRBV15; j_call: TRBJ1-6; cdr3_length: 15
cdr3_nt: TGTGCCAGCAGCTTGGGAGGGGCTCATCAGCCCCAGCATTTT; cdr3_aa: CASSLGGAHQPQHF; clone_size: .; d_call: .; v_call: TRBV5-6; j_call: TRBJ1-5; cdr3_length: 14
cdr3_nt: TGTGCCAGCAGCTTGCGGCTAGCGGGGGCCGGGGAGCTGTTTTTT; cdr3_aa: CASSLRLAGAGELFF; clone_size: .; d_call: TRBD2; v_call: TRBV11-1; j_call: TRBJ2-2; cdr3_length: 15
cdr3_nt: TGTGCCAGCAGTCCCGAAGGAGAGACTGAAGCTTTCTTT; cdr3_aa: CASSPEGETEAFF; clone_size: once; d_call: .; v_call: TRBV28; j_call: TRBJ1-1; cdr3_length: 13
cdr3_nt: TGTGCCAGCAGTGAAGTTTTCGGGTCGTCCTACGAGCAGTACTTC; cdr3_aa: CASSEVFGSSYEQYF; clone_size: .; d_call: .; v_call: TRBV6-1; j_call: TRBJ2-7; cdr3_length: 15
cdr3_nt: TGTGCCAGCAACCAGGATGCGGACTATGGCTACACCTTC; cdr3_aa: CASNQDADYGYTF; clone_size: .; d_call: .; v_call: TRBV2; j_call: TRBJ1-2; cdr3_length: 13
cdr3_nt: TGTGCCAGCAGCCACCCCCTGGGACAGGGCGATGAAAAACTGTTTTTT; cdr3_aa: CASSHPLGQGDEKLFF; clone_size: .; d_call: TRBD1; v_call: TRBV7-9; j_call: TRBJ1-4; cdr3_length: 16
cdr3_nt: TGCGCCAGCAGGGAACTAGCGGGGGGTGTGGAGACCCAGTACTTC; cdr3_aa: CASRELAGGVETQYF; clone_size: once; d_call: TRBD2; v_call: TRBV10-2; j_call: TRBJ2-5; cdr3_length: 15
cdr3_nt: TGTGCCACCAGCACCGGACCCTGGGGTCAATTGCAGCCCCAGCATTTT; cdr3_aa: CATSTGPWGQLQPQHF; clone_size: .; d_call: .; v_call: TRBV15; j_call: TRBJ1-5; cdr3_length: 16
cdr3_nt: TGTGCCAGCAGCGCTTATGGACAGGGGGCAGGAGAGACCCAGTACTTC; cdr3_aa: CASSAYGQGAGETQYF; clone_size: .; d_call: TRBD1; v_call: TRBV9; j_call: TRBJ2-5; cdr3_length: 16
cdr3_nt: TGCGCCAGCAGCTTGGAACTGACAGGGAACGGGGAGCTGTTTTTT; cdr3_aa: CASSLELTGNGELFF; clone_size: few; d_call: TRBD1; v_call: TRBV5-1; j_call: TRBJ2-2; cdr3_length: 15
cdr3_nt: TGTGCCAGCAGCTACACTTGGGACTATGAAGCTTTCTTT; cdr3_aa: CASSYTWDYEAFF; clone_size: .; d_call: .; v_call: TRBV7-2; j_call: TRBJ1-1; cdr3_length: 13
cdr3_nt: TGCGCCAGAAGCACTGGACAATCTAACACTGAAGCTTTCTTT; cdr3_aa: CARSTGQSNTEAFF; clone_size: .; d_call: .; v_call: TRBV5-1; j_call: TRBJ1-1; cdr3_length: 14
cdr3_nt: TGTGCCAGTAGTAGAAACCCAGGGGAAGGTGGCTACACCTTC; cdr3_aa: CASSRNPGEGGYTF; clone_size: few; d_call: .; v_call: TRBV19; j_call: TRBJ1-2; cdr3_length: 14
cdr3_nt: TGTGCCTGGAGTGTGCGGGCGAACACTGAAGCTTTCTTT; cdr3_aa: CAWSVRANTEAFF; clone_size: few; d_call: .; v_call: TRBV30; j_call: TRBJ1-1; cdr3_length: 13
cdr3_nt: TGTGCCAGTAATATAGGAGGGACGGGGAACTATGGCTACACCTTC; cdr3_aa: CASNIGGTGNYGYTF; clone_size: .; d_call: .; v_call: TRBV19; j_call: TRBJ1-2; cdr3_length: 15
cdr3_nt: TGCGCCAGCAGCTTGGGTTGGGGGAAGATCCAGTACTTC; cdr3_aa: CASSLGWGKIQYF; clone_size: .; d_call: .; v_call: TRBV5-1; j_call: TRBJ2-5; cdr3_length: 13